One sample yielded the 6 T cell receptor beta chains listed below, sequenced in a study of cytomegalovirus exposure and HLA in healthy donors. Assay: immunoSEQ multiplex PCR; the TCRdb copy retains only in-frame clones and omits some. This table holds 45,000 to 65,000 clones, approximately 89% found once. Sequencing used PBMCs. The receptors here all came from a woman under 30 in good health and CMV-seronegative.

The chain joins TRBV29-1 to TRBJ2-1, with 10 bases matching TRBD2. Trimming at V came to 5 bases and at J to 4 bases, leaving 5 bases not matched to a gene. CDR1 is SQVTM, CDR2 ANQGSEA, per germline. CDR3 length: 14 amino acids. CDR3 loop: CSVSRTSGYNEQFF. In DNA, the CDR3 is TGCAGCGTTTCAAGGACTAGCGGTTACAATGAGCAGTTCTTC.

A single count supports this clone. J is TRBJ1-1 and V is TRBV28, with a weak D call TRBD1 (6 bases). This CDR3 has 15 amino acids. Germline CDR1 MDHEN, CDR2 SYDVKM. V shed 5 bases and J shed 0 bases, with 13 bases lying between them. The CDR3 reads CASSLGGAMNTEAFF. The CDR3 nucleotides read TGTGCCAGCAGTCTTGGGGGGGCCATGAACACTGAAGCTTTCTTT. The full variable domain, in which reference TRBV28 and TRBJ1-1 provide the parts outside the CDR3, is DVKVTQSSRYLVKRTGEKVFLECVQDMDHENMFWYRQDPGLGLRLIYFSYDVKMKEKGDIPEGYSVSREKKERFSLILESASTNQTSMYLCASSLGGAMNTEAFFGQGTRLTVV.

The chain is built from TRBV27 and TRBJ2-7, with 7 nucleotides matching TRBD1. Trimming took 4 bases from V and 0 from J; bases not matched to a gene: 3. CDR3 length: 14 amino acids. The germline CDR1 and CDR2 sequences are MNHEY and SMNVEV (reference sequence). DNA of the CDR3: TGTGCCAGCAGTTCTAGGGACAGCTCCTACGAGCAGTACTTC. Translated: CASSSRDSSYEQYF.

V and J are TRBV10-3 and TRBJ2-1, with 7 bases fitting TRBD2. Per the germline V gene, CDR1 is ENHRY and CDR2 is SYGVKD. V dropped 6 bases and J dropped 4; count of bases not matched to a gene: 6. This CDR3 has 14 amino acids. CDR3 region: CAISLRGDYNEQFF. The CDR3 DNA is TGTGCCATCAGCCTCCGGGGGGATTACAATGAGCAGTTCTTC.

This sequence joins TRBV2 and TRBJ2-5, with a possible D match to TRBD1 (5 bases). This CDR3 contains 15 residues. The germline V and J ends were trimmed by 3 bases and 5 bases, with 16 bases remaining between them. CDR1 and CDR2 (germline): SNHLY, FYNNEI. The CDR3 loop reads CASSEERGLGETQYF. DNA for the CDR3: TGTGCCAGCAGTGAGGAAAGGGGTCTCGGGGAGACCCAGTACTTC.

This clone has a handful of counts. J is TRBJ2-3 and V is TRBV10-3; a possible D gene is TRBD2 (6 bases). Germline V lookup: CDR1 ENHRY, CDR2 SYGVKD. V lost 6 bases to trimming and J lost 2 bases, with 15 bases between them. The CDR3 runs 15 residues. For the CDR3, the DNA is TGTGCCATCAGCCCTTGGCGGGGCCACACAGATACGCAGTATTTT. It specifies CAISPWRGHTDTQYF.